This T cell receptor (beta chain) was captured by sequencing in a study of CD8 T cells in Susac syndrome. The ends lost 7 bases at V and 5 bases at J; junction bases unmatched: 9. Germline CDR1 reads MNHEY; CDR2 reads SVGAGI. There are 14 residues in the CDR3. Reverse transcription of roughly 0.45 to 1 ug RNA used random hexamers. Via MiXCR, TCRdb re-called the immunoSEQ multiplex PCR reads, giving one row per CDR3 protein. The sample has about 150,000 distinct CDR3 sequences, around 95% seen once. The sequencing sample was made of CD4+ T cells from PBMCs. This clonotype was sampled from a human donor with Susac syndrome. The chain employs TRBV6-5 and TRBJ2-5; 8 bases line up with TRBD2. The CDR3 region has the DNA TGTGCCAGCAAACCGGGACTAGGAGGGGAGACCCAGTACTTC. It is translated as CASKPGLGGETQYF.